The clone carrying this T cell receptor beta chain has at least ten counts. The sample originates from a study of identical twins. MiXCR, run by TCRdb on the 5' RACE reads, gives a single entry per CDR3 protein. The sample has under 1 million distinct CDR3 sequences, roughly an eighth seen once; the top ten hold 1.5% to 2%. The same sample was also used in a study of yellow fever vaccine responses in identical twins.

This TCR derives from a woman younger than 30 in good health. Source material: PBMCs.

The CDR3 coding sequence is TGCGCCAGCAGCTTATCGGCAGCTAACACTGAAGCTTTCTTT. Protein: CASSLSAANTEAFF. The chain has TRBV5-1 and TRBJ1-1, with D uncertain. V lost 2 bases and J lost 2, with 10 bases in between. Germline V gene data show CDR1 as SGHRS and CDR2 as YFSETQ. This CDR3 is built from 14 residues.